This entry concerns a single T cell receptor (beta chain). Antigen: not known. TCRdb keeps only in-frame clones here, not all; method: immunoSEQ multiplex PCR. The sample shows 2 million to 3 million clones, approximately 94% of them seen only once. This sample is part of a study of shared clonotypes between healthy human individuals. Study-level background: CD4 naive and CD4 memory each took three plates per donor, while CD8 naive took two and CD8 memory one. General observations from the study: Clonotypes which were not shared had lower generation probabilities than clonotypes that all four donors shared. Clonotype sharing among donors likely depends on sequencing depth.

CDR3 length: 13 residues. Trimming stripped 1 base from V and 9 bases from J, with 10 bases between. CDR1 is SEHNR and CDR2 is FQNEAQ in the germline V gene (reference sequence). The material sequenced was naive CD4+ T cells from PBMCs. Stated subset: CD45RA+ positively selected. This sequence was found in a man younger than 30 in good health. Some clones in this sample may be carry-over from other donors' samples. The J gene is TRBJ2-1, the V gene TRBV7-9; D gene ambiguous. The CDR3 coding sequence is TGTGCCAGCAGCTTAGTTAGGACGGGTGAGCAGTTCTTC. Protein product: CASSLVRTGEQFF.